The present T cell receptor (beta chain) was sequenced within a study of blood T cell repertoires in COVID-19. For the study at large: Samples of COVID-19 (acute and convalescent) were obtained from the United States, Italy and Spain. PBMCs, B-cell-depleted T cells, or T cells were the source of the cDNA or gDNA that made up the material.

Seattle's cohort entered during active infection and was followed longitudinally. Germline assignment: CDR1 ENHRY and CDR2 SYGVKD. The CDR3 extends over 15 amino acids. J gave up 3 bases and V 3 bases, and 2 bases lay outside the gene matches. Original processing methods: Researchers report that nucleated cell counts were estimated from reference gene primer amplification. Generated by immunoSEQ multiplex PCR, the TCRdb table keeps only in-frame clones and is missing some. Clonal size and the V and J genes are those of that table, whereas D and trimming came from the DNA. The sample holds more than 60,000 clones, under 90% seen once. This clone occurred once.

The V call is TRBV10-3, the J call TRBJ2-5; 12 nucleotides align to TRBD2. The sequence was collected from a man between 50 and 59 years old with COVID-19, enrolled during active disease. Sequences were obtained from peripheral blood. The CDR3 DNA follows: TGTGCCATCAGTGAACTAGCGGGGGGAAAAGAGACCCAGTACTTC. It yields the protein CAISELAGGKETQYF.